This T cell receptor (beta chain) was recorded in a study of monozygotic twins with inflammatory bowel disease. Total RNA, at roughly 3.5 ug, went into every TCR library. Reanalyzing the 5' RACE reads, TCRdb keeps one entry per CDR3 protein, without DNA. The record lists 80,000 or so distinct CDR3 sequences, of which the ten most abundant hold less than 7.5%. The CDR3 loop spans 14 amino acids. Germline V CDR1 and CDR2: MNHEY, SVGAGI. The chain has TRBV6-5 and TRBJ1-5; as DNA is missing, the TRBD1 call by TCRdb cannot be tested. The receptor's source is a human donor with ulcerative colitis or Crohn's disease, or a healthy co-twin of an affected twin (not recorded which). Input material: blood. The CDR3 spells CASSFQGGQQPQHF.